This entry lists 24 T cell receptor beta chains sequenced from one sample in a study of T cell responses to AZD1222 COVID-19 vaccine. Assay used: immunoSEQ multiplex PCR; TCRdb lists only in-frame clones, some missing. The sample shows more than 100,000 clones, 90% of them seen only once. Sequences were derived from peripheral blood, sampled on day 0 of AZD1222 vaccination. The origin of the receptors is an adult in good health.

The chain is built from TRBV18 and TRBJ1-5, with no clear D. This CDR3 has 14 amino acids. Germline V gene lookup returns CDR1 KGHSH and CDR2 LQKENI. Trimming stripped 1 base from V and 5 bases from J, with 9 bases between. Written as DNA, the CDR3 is TGTGCCAGCTCACCACAGGGCGGCGATCAGCCCCAGCATTTT. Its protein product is CASSPQGGDQPQHF.

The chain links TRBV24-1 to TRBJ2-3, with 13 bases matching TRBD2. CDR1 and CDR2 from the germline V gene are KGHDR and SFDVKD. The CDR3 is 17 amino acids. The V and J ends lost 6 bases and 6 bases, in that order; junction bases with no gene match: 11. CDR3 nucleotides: TGTGCCACCAGTCCCCGACTAGCGGGAGGCCGAGGGGATACGCAGTATTTT. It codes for CATSPRLAGGRGDTQYF.

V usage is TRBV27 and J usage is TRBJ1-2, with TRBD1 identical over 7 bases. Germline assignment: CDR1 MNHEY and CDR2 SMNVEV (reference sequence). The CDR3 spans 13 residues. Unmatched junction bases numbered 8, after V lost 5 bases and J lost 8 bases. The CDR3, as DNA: TGTGCCAGCAGTACAAAGGGGGCCCGCGGCTACACCTTC. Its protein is CASSTKGARGYTF.

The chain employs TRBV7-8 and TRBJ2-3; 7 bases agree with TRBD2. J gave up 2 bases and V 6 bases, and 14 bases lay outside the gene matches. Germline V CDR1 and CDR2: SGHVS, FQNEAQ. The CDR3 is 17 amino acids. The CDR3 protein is CASRQLPAGPNTDTQYF. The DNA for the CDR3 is TGTGCCAGCAGACAACTCCCAGCGGGGCCAAACACAGATACGCAGTATTTT.

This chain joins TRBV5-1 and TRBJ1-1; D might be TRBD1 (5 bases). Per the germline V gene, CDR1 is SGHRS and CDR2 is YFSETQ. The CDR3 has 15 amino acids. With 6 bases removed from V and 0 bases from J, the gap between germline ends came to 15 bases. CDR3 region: CASTHLDNMNTEAFF. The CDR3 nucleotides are TGCGCCAGCACTCACCTGGACAACATGAACACTGAAGCTTTCTTT.

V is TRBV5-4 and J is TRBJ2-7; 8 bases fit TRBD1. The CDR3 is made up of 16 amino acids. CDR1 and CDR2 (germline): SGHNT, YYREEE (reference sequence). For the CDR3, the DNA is TGTGCCAGCAGCTTGGTTGGTGGGACAGGAGATTACGCGTCGAGCGTC. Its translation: CASSLVGGTGDYASSV.

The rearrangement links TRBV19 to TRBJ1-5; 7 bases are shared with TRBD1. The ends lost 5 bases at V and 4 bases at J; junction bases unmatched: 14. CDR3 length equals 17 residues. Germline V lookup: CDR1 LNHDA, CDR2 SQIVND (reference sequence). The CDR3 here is CASSGRNRGIRNQPQHF. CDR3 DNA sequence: TGTGCCAGTAGTGGGAGGAACAGGGGAATACGAAATCAGCCCCAGCATTTT.

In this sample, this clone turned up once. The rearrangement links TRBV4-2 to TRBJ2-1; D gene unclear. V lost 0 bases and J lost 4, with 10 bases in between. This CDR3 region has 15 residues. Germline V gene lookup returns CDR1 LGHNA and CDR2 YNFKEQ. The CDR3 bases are TGTGCCAGCAGCCAAGATTGGTCAGAGTACAATGAGCAGTTCTTC. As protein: CASSQDWSEYNEQFF.

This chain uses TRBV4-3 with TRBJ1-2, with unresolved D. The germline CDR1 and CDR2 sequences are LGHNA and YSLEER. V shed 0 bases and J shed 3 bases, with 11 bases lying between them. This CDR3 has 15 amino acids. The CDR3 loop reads CASSQDHAEHYGYTF. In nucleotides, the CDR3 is TGCGCCAGCAGCCAAGATCATGCAGAACACTATGGCTACACCTTC.

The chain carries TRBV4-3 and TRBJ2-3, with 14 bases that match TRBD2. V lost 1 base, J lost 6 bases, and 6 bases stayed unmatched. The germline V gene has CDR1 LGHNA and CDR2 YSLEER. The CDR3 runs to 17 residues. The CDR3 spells CASSQVTSGGAGDTQYF. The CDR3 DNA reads TGCGCCAGCAGCCAAGTGACTAGCGGGGGGGCCGGGGATACGCAGTATTTT.

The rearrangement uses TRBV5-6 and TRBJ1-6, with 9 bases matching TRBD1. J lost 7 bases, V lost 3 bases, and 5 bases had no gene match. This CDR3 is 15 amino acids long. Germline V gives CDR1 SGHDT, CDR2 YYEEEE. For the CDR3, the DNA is TGTGCCAGCAGCTGGGACAGGGTGTGGAATTCACCCCTCCACTTT. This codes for CASSWDRVWNSPLHF.

The CDR3 protein is CASREGARYYGYTF. The CDR3, as DNA: TGTGCCAGCCGCGAGGGGGCAAGGTACTATGGCTACACCTTC. The genes are TRBV6-5 and TRBJ1-2; 7 bases map to TRBD1. The CDR3 totals 14 residues. The V segment lost 8 bases and the J segment 3 bases; nucleotides outside the gene matches: 9. Germline values: CDR1 MNHEY, CDR2 SVGAGI.

CDR3 nucleotides: TGTGCCAGCAGCCTAGGCGGGACCCAGTACTTC. Its translation is CASSLGGTQYF. The chain employs TRBV14 and TRBJ2-5; D is ambiguous. Trimming removed 4 bases at V and 7 bases at J, with 7 bases between. Germline lookup yields CDR1 SGHDN and CDR2 FVKESK. This CDR3 is 11 amino acids long.

The CDR3 coding sequence is TGTGCCAGCAGCAGGACGGGGAACACTGAAGCTTTCTTT. This gives the protein CASSRTGNTEAFF. The rearrangement uses TRBV6-2 or TRBV6-3 and TRBJ1-1; no definite D call. CDR3 length: 13 amino acids. Germline V lookup: CDR1 MNHEY, CDR2 SVGEGT. V lost 6 bases and J 1 base, leaving 9 bases between the germline ends.

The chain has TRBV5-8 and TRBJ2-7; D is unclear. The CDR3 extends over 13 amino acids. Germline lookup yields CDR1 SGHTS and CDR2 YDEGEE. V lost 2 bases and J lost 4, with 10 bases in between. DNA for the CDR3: TGTGCCAGCAGCTTTAGGTTACTATACGAGCAGTACTTC. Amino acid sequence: CASSFRLLYEQYF.

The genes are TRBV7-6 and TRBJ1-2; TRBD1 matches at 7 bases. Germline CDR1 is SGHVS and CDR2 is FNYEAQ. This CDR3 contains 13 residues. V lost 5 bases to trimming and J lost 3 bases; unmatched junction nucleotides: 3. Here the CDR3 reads CASSRDRDYGYTF. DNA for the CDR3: TGTGCCAGCAGCCGAGACAGGGACTATGGCTACACCTTC.

CDR3 region: CASSLAPRGVFEQYF. The CDR3 region has the DNA TGTGCCAGCAGCTTAGCCCCCAGGGGGGTTTTCGAGCAGTACTTC. The chain combines TRBV7-6 with TRBJ2-7; a weak D match, TRBD1 (7 bases). Germline-derived CDR1 and CDR2 are SGHVS and FNYEAQ. With 0 bases removed from V and 6 bases from J, the gap between germline ends came to 15 bases. The CDR3 contains 15 residues.

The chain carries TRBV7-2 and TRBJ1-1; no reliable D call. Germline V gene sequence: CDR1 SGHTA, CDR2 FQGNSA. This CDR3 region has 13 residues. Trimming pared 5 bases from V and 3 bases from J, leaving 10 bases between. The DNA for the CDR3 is TGTGCCAGCAGCGCCCTCCCGGACACTGAAGCTTTCTTT. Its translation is CASSALPDTEAFF.

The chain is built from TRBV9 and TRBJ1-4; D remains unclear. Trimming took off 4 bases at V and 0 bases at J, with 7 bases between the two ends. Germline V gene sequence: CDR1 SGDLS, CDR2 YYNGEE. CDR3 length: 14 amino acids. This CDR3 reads CASSFDSTNEKLFF. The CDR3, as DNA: TGTGCCAGCAGCTTTGATTCAACTAATGAAAAACTGTTTTTT.

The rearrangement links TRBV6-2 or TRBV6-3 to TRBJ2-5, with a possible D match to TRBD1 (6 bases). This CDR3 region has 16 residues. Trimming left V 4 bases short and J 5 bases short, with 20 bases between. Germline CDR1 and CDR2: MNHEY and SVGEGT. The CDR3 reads CASSFGTTGVRETQYF. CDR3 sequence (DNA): TGTGCCAGCAGTTTTGGAACGACAGGAGTGCGGGAGACCCAGTACTTC.

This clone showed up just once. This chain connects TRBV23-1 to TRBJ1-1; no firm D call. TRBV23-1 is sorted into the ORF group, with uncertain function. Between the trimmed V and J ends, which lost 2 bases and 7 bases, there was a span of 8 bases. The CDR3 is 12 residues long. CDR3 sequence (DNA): TGCGCCAGCAGTCAAGGAGGGCATGAAGCTTTCTTT. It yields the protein CASSQGGHEAFF.

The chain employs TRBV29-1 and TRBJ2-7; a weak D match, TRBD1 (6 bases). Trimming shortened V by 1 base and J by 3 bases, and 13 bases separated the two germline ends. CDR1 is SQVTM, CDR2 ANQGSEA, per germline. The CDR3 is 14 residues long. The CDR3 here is CSVEVPPGHYEQYF. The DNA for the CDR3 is TGCAGCGTTGAAGTACCGCCGGGACACTACGAGCAGTACTTC.

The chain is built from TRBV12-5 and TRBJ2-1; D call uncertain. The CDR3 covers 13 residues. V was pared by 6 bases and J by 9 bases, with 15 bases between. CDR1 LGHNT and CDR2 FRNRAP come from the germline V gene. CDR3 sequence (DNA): TGTGCTAGTGGACTCCATGGGTTGGGTGAGCAGTTCTTC. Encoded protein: CASGLHGLGEQFF.

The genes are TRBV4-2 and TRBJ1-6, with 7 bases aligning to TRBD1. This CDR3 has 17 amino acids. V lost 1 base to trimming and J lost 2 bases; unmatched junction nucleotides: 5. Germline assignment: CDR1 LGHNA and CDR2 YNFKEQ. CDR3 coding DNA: TGTGCCAGCAGCCAAGGGGAGGGGGCTGCCTATAATTCACCCCTCCACTTT. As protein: CASSQGEGAAYNSPLHF.